This T cell receptor (beta chain) was recovered during a study of human T cells and chemical hapten exposure listed by TCRdb under 2021. With respect to the entire study: For sensitization, 2% DPC in acetone was applied to a roughly 2 cm by roughly 2 cm area of upper inner arm skin. Throughout the study period of 20 to 25 weeks, patients also received therapeutic DPC doses to the scalp every week. Patch testing on the upper back used Finn chambers containing 0.01% DPC, with scoring done after 6 days according to International Contact Dermatitis Research Group standards. The mostly female patient cohort included alopecia areata with under or over 50% scalp involvement, alopecia totalis and alopecia universalis. Libraries were combined into a pool for sequencing, and differences in TCR yield between samples came mainly from small differences in library volumes within the pool. In alopecia patients, the study followed how the peripheral blood TCR repertoire changed in vivo over primary and secondary sensitization to diphenylcyclopropenone (DPC), a hapten. Patient blood was sampled pre-sensitization (week 0) and at 2, 6 and about 24 weeks after DPC sensitization. Twenty-nine alopecia patients gave blood for TCR sequencing at one to four time points (pre-sensitization, 2, 6 and 24 weeks).

CDR1 SQVTM and CDR2 ANQGSEA are derived from the germline V gene. The CDR3 runs 15 amino acids, cysteine and phenylalanine included. Here the CDR3 DNA is all that survives: 45 bases in frame from base 1. Cut back by 7 bases and 7 bases, the V and J ends lie 25 bases apart. The time point label, as the study defines it: pre-sensitization, week 0. According to the study, the label for this sample's treatment or condition signals: therapeutic diphenylcyclopropenone sensitization with weekly scalp DPC. Blood at each patch-test visit was drawn before the patch test was applied. Eligible patients were aged 18 to 70, diagnosed with alopecia, deemed suitable for DPC therapy, and excluded if pregnant. Total RNA was extracted from unfractionated whole blood that had been collected in Tempus Blood RNA tubes. The library was built by means of RACE. Sequencing instrument: NextSeq 500. Library preparation attached unique molecular identifiers to individual cDNA molecules for quantitative, reproducible TCR counting. Both TCR alpha and TCR beta chains were sequenced from each blood RNA sample. Per the original workflow: A median of about 89,000 TCRs per sample was observed, with a range of about 23,224 to 700,000. V, J and CDR3 annotation of the TCR reads was carried out using the Decombinator software suite. For PS versus PT1 abundance plots, all samples were subsampled to the same number of TCRs (28,000). TCRs were defined as expanded if absent before sensitization and observed at least eight times at the 2-week time point. TCRdb itself trimmed the public reads at Q25 with fastp, ran MiXCR and retained productive beta chains. CDR3 protein duplicates are merged, each entry listing the most common genes and DNA. These V and J calls originate from TCRdb's pipeline instead of the authors' own analysis. The sample table contains about 290,000 distinct CDR3 sequences; only one count was recorded for approximately 7.5% of them. 1.2% of the sample is held by the ten biggest clonotypes.

Note on this clonotype: The antigen it binds to is not known. One base away there is no much larger clone; base qualities are not given.

Broader findings and caveats from the paper: Because every patient had alopecia, a presumed autoimmune disease, the patients' immune response might differ from that of healthy individuals. Patch test score correlated positively with the number of PT1 expanded TCRs, reaching significance at thresholds 8, 16 and 32 but not at 4. Repeated subsampling changed both the strength of the expansion versus patch-test correlation and the threshold at which that correlation became significant. Expanded TCRs formed significantly more large CDR3 similarity clusters than pre-sensitization or healthy control sets, consistent with antigen-driven responses. DPC sensitization did not change how many TCRs were above 1 in 1000 frequency, and no evidence was found of alterations in global repertoire structure.

This sequence was found in a man aged 18 to 29 with alopecia areata. Some clones in this sample may be carry-over from other donors' samples. The chain uses TRBV29-1 and TRBJ1-2; TRBD1 is a weak D gene call, 5 bases matching. Sample: whole blood, taken in connection with sensitization to the hapten diphenylcyclopropenone (DPC). CDR3 reads: CSALGGQGDECGYTF. The DNA sequence is given as TGCAGCGCCCTGGGCGGGCAGGGAGACGAATGTGGCTACACCTTC.